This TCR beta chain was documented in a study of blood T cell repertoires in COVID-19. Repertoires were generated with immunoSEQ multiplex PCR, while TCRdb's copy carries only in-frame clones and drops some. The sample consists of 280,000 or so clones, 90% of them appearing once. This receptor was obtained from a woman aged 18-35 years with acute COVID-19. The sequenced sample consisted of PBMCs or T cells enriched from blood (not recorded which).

This chain's CDR3 is CASSVASGRTYNEQFF. In DNA, the CDR3 is TGCGCCAGCAGTGTGGCTAGCGGGAGGACCTACAATGAGCAGTTCTTC. The V gene is TRBV10-2, the J gene TRBJ2-1; TRBD2 aligns across 11 bases. The CDR3 is 16 residues long. Germline lookup yields CDR1 WSHSY and CDR2 SAAADI. Unmatched junction bases numbered 4, after V lost 4 bases and J lost 2 bases.